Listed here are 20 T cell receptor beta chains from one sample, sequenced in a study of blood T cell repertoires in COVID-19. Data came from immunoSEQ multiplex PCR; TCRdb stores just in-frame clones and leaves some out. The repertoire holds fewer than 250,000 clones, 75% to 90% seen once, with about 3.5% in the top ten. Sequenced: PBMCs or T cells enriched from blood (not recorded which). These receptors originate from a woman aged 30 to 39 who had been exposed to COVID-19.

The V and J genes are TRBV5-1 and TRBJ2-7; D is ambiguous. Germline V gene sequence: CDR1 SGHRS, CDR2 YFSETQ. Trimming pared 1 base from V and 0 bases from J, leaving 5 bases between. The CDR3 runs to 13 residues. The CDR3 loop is CASSLSPSYEQYF. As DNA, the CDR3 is TGCGCCAGCAGCTTGAGCCCCTCCTACGAGCAGTACTTC.

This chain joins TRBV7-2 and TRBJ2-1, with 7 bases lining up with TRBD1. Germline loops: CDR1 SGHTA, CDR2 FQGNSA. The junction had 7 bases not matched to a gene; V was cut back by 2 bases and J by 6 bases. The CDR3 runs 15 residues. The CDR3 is CASSLHPTGLNEQFF. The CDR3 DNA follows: TGTGCCAGCAGCTTACATCCGACAGGGCTCAATGAGCAGTTCTTC.

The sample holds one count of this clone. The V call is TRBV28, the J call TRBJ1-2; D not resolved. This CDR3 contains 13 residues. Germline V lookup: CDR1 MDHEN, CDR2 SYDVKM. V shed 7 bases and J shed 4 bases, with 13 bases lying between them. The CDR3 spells CASISERVYGYTF. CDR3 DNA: TGTGCCAGCATCTCCGAGAGGGTCTATGGCTACACCTTC.

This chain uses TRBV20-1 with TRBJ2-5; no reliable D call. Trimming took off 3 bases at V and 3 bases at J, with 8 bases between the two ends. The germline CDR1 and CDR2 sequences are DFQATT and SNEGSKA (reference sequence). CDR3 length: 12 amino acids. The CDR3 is CSASLTEETQYF. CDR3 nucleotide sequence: TGCAGTGCTAGTCTCACGGAAGAGACCCAGTACTTC.

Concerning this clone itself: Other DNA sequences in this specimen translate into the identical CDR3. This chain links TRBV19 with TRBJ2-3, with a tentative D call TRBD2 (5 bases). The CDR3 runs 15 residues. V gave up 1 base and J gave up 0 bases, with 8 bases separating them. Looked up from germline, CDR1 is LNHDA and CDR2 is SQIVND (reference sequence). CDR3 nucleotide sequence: TGTGCCAGTAGTATAGGTGGGAGTAGCACAGATACGCAGTATTTT. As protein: CASSIGGSSTDTQYF.

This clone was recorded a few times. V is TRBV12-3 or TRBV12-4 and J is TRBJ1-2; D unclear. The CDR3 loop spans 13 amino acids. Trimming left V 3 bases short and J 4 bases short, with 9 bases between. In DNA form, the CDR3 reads TGTGCCAGCAGTTTTCGGGGTAGCTATGGCTACACCTTC. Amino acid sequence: CASSFRGSYGYTF.

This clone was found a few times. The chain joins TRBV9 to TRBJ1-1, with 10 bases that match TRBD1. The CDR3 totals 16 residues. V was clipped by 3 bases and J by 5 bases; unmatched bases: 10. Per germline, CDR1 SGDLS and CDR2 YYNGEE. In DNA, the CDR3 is TGTGCCAGCAGCGCACGGACAGGGGGTTATTGGACTGAAGCTTTCTTT. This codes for CASSARTGGYWTEAFF.

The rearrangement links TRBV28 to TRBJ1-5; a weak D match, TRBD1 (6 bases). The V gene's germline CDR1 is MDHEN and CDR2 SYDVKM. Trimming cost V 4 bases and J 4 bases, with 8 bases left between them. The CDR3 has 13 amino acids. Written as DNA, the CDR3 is TGTGCCAGCAGTTCAGGGGTTAATCAGCCCCAGCATTTT. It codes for CASSSGVNQPQHF.

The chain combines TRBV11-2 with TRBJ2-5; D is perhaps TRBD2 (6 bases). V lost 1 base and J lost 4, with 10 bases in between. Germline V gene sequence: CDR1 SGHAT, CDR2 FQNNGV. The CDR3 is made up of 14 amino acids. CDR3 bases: TGTGCCAGCAGCTTAGCGGGAGCTCGAGAGACCCAGTACTTC. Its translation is CASSLAGARETQYF.

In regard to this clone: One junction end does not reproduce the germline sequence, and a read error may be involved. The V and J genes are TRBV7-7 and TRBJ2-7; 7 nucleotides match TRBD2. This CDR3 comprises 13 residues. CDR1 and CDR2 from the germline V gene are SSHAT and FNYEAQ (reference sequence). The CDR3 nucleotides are TGTGCTAGCAGCTCGACTAGCCGGTCCGAGCAGTACTTC. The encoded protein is CASSSTSRSEQYF.

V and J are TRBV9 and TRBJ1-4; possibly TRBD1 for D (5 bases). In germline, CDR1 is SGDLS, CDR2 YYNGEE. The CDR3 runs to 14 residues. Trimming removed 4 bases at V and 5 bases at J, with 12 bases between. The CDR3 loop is CASSLGLGNEKLFF. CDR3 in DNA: TGTGCCAGCAGCCTGGGACTGGGAAATGAAAAACTGTTTTTT.

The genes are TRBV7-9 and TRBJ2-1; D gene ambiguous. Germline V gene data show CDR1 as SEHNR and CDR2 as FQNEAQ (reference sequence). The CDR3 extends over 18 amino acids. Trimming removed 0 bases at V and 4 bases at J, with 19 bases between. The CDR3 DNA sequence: TGTGCCAGCAGCTTAGCCCAGTTATTCCGGGTCGAGTACAATGAGCAGTTCTTC. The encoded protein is CASSLAQLFRVEYNEQFF.

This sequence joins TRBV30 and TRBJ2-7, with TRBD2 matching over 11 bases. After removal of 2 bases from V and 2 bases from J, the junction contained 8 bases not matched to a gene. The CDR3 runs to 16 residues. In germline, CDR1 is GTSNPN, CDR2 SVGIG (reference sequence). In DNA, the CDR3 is TGTGCCTGGAGTCCGATGGGACTAGCGGCGACCTACGAGCAGTACTTC. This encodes CAWSPMGLAATYEQYF.

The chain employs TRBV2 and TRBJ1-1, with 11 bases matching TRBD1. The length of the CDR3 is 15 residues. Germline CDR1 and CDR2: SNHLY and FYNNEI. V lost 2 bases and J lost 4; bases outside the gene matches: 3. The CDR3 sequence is CASSERGTGGTEAFF. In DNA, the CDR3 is TGTGCCAGCAGTGAACGAGGGACAGGGGGCACTGAAGCTTTCTTT. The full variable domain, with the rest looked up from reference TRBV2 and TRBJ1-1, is EPEVTQTPSHQVTQMGQEVILRCVPISNHLYFYWYRQILGQKVEFLVSFYNNEISEKSEIFDDQFSVERPDGSNFTLKIRSTKLEDSAMYFCASSERGTGGTEAFFGQGTRLTVV.

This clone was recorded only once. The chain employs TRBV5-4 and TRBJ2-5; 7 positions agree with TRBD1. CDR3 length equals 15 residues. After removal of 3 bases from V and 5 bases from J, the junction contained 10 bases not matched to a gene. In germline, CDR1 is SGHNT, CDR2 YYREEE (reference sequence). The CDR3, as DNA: TGTGCCAGCAGCTACCAAACAGGGGTAGTGGAGACCCAGTACTTC. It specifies CASSYQTGVVETQYF.

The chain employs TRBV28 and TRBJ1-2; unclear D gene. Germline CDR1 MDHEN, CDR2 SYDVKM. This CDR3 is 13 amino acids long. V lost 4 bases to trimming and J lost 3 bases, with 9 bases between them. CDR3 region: CASSYPGDYGYTF. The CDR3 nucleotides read TGTGCCAGCAGTTACCCGGGTGACTATGGCTACACCTTC.

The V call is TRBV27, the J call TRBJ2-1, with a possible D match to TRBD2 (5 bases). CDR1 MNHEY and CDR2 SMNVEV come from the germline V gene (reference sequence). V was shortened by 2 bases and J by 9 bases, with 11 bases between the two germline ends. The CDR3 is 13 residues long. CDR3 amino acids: CASSLRLAGEQFF. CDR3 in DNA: TGTGCCAGCAGTTTACGTCTAGCAGGTGAGCAGTTCTTC.

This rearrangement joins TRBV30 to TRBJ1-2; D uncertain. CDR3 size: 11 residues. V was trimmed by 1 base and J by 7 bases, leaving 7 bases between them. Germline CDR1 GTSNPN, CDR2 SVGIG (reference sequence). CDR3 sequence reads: CAWSGGFGYTF. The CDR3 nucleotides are TGTGCCTGGAGTGGAGGTTTTGGCTACACCTTC.

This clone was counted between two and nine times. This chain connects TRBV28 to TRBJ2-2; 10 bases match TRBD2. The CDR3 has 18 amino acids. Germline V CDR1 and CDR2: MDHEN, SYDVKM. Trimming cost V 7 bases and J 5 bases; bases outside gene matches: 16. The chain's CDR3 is CASTHLVLAGDLTGELFF. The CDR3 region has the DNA TGTGCCAGCACCCATCTTGTCCTAGCGGGAGACCTGACCGGGGAGCTGTTTTTT. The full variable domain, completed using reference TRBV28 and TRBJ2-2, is DVKVTQSSRYLVKRTGEKVFLECVQDMDHENMFWYRQDPGLGLRLIYFSYDVKMKEKGDIPEGYSVSREKKERFSLILESASTNQTSMYLCASTHLVLAGDLTGELFFGEGSRLTVL.

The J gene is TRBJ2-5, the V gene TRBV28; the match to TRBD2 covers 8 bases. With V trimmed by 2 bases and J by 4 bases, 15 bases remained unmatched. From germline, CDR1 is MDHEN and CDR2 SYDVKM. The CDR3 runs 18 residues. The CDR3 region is CASSLPQGLGNTLETQYF. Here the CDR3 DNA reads TGTGCCAGCAGTTTACCCCAGGGACTAGGCAACACTCTAGAGACCCAGTACTTC.